This T cell receptor (beta chain) was sequenced for a study of technical replicates of blood from four donors. Only in-frame clones appear in the TCRdb table, and some are missing; sequencing was by immunoSEQ multiplex PCR. The sample includes over 80,000 clones, about 96% of them seen just once. Sequencing was performed on T cells isolated from PBMCs. The sequence was collected from a human donor in good health.

The CDR3, as DNA: TGTGCCAGCAGCCAACTAAACAGGGCTGAAGCTTTCTTT. It encodes CASSQLNRAEAFF. The V call is TRBV14, the J call TRBJ1-1; D might be TRBD1 (6 bases). The germline V and J ends were trimmed by 2 bases and 6 bases, with 10 bases remaining between them. Germline V CDR1 and CDR2: SGHDN, FVKESK. The CDR3 has 13 residues.